This paragraph covers one T cell receptor beta chain sequence. What this receptor recognizes is not known. Within one base of it there is no much larger clone, and no base qualities were kept. These data belong to a study of blood T cell repertoires in COVID-19 (dated by TCRdb to 2020 to 2021). Notes on the research overall: The collaborator samples originated in the United States, Italy and Spain and spanned the acute and convalescent phases of COVID-19. A freely available public database, intended as a resource for researchers studying the immune response to SARS-CoV-2, is where the repertoires were released. The material from the prospective study consisted of cDNA or gDNA derived from T cells, B-cell-depleted T cells, or PBMCs. Sample metadata almost always included a de-identified subject ID, COVID-19 status, age in years and sex. The samples were drawn from the first 160 participants of the ongoing ImmuneRACE study and from over 950 subjects provided by 6 global collaborators. The dataset comprised deeply sampled blood TCRbeta repertoires from subjects exposed to, actively infected with, or recovered from COVID-19. HLA class I and class II types, where available, came from metadata supplied by the sample provider rather than from assay-based typing.

The collaborating institutions used their own protocols to collect whole blood in K2EDTA tubes. Collaborator samples were shipped for TCRbeta analysis as frozen whole blood, isolated PBMCs, or DNA extracted from either sample type. Study-wide findings and limitations: The amount of clinical and demographic metadata varied by source and participant and was provided uncurated.

TCRbeta CDR3 regions were amplified from genomic DNA using the immunoSEQ Assay, a bias-controlled multiplex PCR. In the original analysis: Within the assay, amplification of reference gene primers was used to estimate how many nucleated cells each sample contained. To quantify the absolute abundance of each unique TCRbeta CDR3 rearrangement, sequence reads were collapsed and filtered. For each sample, productive Simpson clonality was calculated as the square root of Simpson's diversity index over productive rearrangements. TCRdb carries this immuneACCESS record with in-frame sequences only. Its versions omit some clonotypes, under half of them owing to an unresolved V gene in the studies checked, with the rest unexplained. That table supplies the V and J calls and clone size; D and trimming were determined from the DNA. This sample is represented by nearly 250,000 clones; around four fifths of them were singletons. 1.5% to 2% of the sample is taken by the ten largest.

The germline V gene gives CDR1 as SGHRS and CDR2 as YFSETQ. The CDR3 starts with the cysteine, ends with the phenylalanine, and has 15 residues. Of the read, only the CDR3 DNA is kept; its 45 bases are in frame from base 1. Unmatched junction bases come to 7, with V trimmed by 0 bases and J by 4 bases. The source is a woman of 80 years or more with acute or convalescent COVID-19. In this chain, TRBV5-1 is recombined with TRBJ2-7; 7 central bases correspond to TRBD2. The sequencing input was peripheral blood. CDR3 reads: CASSLEASGTYEQYF. The sequenced DNA is TGCGCCAGCAGCTTGGAGGCTAGCGGAACTTACGAGCAGTACTTC. Extended through the reference TRBV5-1 and TRBJ2-7 proteins, this CDR3 yields the full variable domain: KAGVTQTPRYLIKTRGQQVTLSCSPISGHRSVSWYQQTPGQGLQFLFEYFSETQRNKGNFPGRFSGRQFSNSRSEMNVSTLELGDSALYLCASSLEASGTYEQYFGPGTRLTVT.